Below are 15 T cell receptor beta chains sequenced from a single sample in a study of identifying expanded T cells in peripheral blood (dated by TCRdb to between 2018 and 2021). The library was made by the immunoSEQ multiplex PCR assay. Sourced from immuneACCESS, this table was stored by TCRdb with only in-frame sequences that have V and J called. A share of the clones is absent; for the studies checked, an unresolved V gene accounts for under half, and the remainder has no known explanation. The sample table lists approximately 90,000 clones, about nine tenths of them with a count of one. Around 3.8% of the sample is in the top ten clones. The sample comprised blood. The receptors were sampled from a person aged 18 to 75 in good health.

The chain links TRBV19 to TRBJ2-7; D is unresolved. CDR1 and CDR2 from the germline V gene are LNHDA and SQIVND (reference sequence). V was clipped by 3 bases and J by 4 bases, with 16 bases between them. The CDR3 is 15 residues long. Here the CDR3 DNA reads TGTGCCAGTAGTATTCTTTCGGGCAGACCATACGAGCAGTACTTC. Its protein product is CASSILSGRPYEQYF.

The chain recombines TRBV27 with TRBJ2-1; 7 bases line up with TRBD2. V lost 6 bases and J lost 0; bases outside the gene matches: 5. Per the germline V gene, CDR1 is MNHEY and CDR2 is SMNVEV (reference sequence). The CDR3 has 15 amino acids. Here the CDR3 reads CASSQRGSSYNEQFF. CDR3 nucleotide sequence: TGTGCCAGCAGCCAGCGGGGAAGCTCCTACAATGAGCAGTTCTTC.

V gene TRBV4-3 combines with J gene TRBJ2-1; 12 bases map to TRBD2. CDR3 size: 14 residues. V lost 2 bases, J lost 11 bases, and 4 bases stayed unmatched. Looked up from germline, CDR1 is LGHNA and CDR2 is YSLEER. The chain's CDR3 is CASSQPGLAGKQFF. The CDR3 DNA follows: TGCGCCAGCAGCCAACCCGGACTAGCGGGAAAGCAGTTCTTC.

The chain joins TRBV10-2 to TRBJ2-7, with 7 nucleotides matching TRBD1. The V and J ends lost 4 bases and 0 bases, in that order; junction bases with no gene match: 3. The germline V gene has CDR1 WSHSY and CDR2 SAAADI. The CDR3 runs to 14 residues. CDR3 region: CASSGQGSSYEQYF. The CDR3, as DNA: TGCGCCAGCAGTGGACAGGGAAGCTCCTACGAGCAGTACTTC.

The V and J genes are TRBV7-6 and TRBJ2-1; D might be TRBD2 (6 bases). CDR3 length: 17 amino acids. V was cut by 3 bases and J by 9 bases, with 24 bases left in between. The germline V gene has CDR1 SGHVS and CDR2 FNYEAQ. CDR3 nucleotide sequence: TGTGCCAGCAGCTTCCTAGGAGTGGGACTCCTGGAGGGTGAGCAGTTCTTC. Translated: CASSFLGVGLLEGEQFF.

V and J are TRBV28 and TRBJ1-2; TRBD1 aligns across 7 bases. The CDR3 contains 15 residues. Germline CDR1 MDHEN, CDR2 SYDVKM. V was pared by 5 bases and J by 7 bases, with 13 bases of the junction left unmatched. CDR3: CASSIPTGLNGGYTF. CDR3 nucleotide sequence: TGTGCCAGCAGTATCCCGACAGGGTTAAATGGTGGCTACACCTTC.

The chain combines TRBV4-2 with TRBJ2-5, with 12 positions matching TRBD2. Germline loops: CDR1 LGHNA, CDR2 YNFKEQ. This CDR3 is 16 amino acids long. V shed 6 bases, J shed 5 bases, and the junction held 10 bases outside the gene matches. CDR3 loop: CASSTASGGALETQYF. The CDR3 nucleotides read TGTGCCAGCAGTACCGCTAGCGGGGGGGCCCTCGAGACCCAGTACTTC.

V usage is TRBV10-3 and J usage is TRBJ2-7; 8 bases are shared with TRBD1. Germline V gene sequence: CDR1 ENHRY, CDR2 SYGVKD. CDR3 length: 15 residues. V was pared by 4 bases and J by 2 bases, with 7 bases of the junction left unmatched. The CDR3 reads CAISGTGTGTYEQYF. The CDR3 DNA reads TGTGCCATCAGTGGGACAGGGACGGGAACCTACGAGCAGTACTTC.

The genes are TRBV30 and TRBJ2-1, with 7 bases fitting TRBD1. Germline V gene data show CDR1 as GTSNPN and CDR2 as SVGIG (reference sequence). The CDR3 loop spans 13 amino acids. V trimming: 1 base; J trimming: 10 bases; junction bases outside the gene matches: 7. The CDR3 sequence is CAWSATGVREQFF. The CDR3 nucleotides read TGTGCCTGGAGTGCCACAGGGGTGCGGGAGCAGTTCTTC.

This sequence joins TRBV6-1 and TRBJ1-1, with D perhaps matching TRBD1 (5 bases). CDR1 MNHNS and CDR2 SASEGT come from the germline V gene. This CDR3 spans 14 amino acids. V was cut by 7 bases and J by 4 bases, with 16 bases left in between. CDR3: CASKSGLMGTEAFF. In DNA form, the CDR3 reads TGTGCCAGCAAGTCAGGGTTAATGGGCACTGAAGCTTTCTTT.

The V gene is TRBV5-4, the J gene TRBJ2-7, with 7 bases aligning to TRBD1. The junction had 4 bases not matched to a gene; V was cut back by 0 bases and J by 1 base. The germline V gene has CDR1 SGHNT and CDR2 YYREEE (reference sequence). The CDR3 sequence is 15 residues long. CDR3 in amino acids: CASSLEGARSYEQYF. In nucleotides, the CDR3 is TGTGCCAGCAGCTTGGAGGGGGCCCGATCCTACGAGCAGTACTTC. The variable domain in full, completed from reference TRBV5-4 and TRBJ2-7, reads ETGVTQSPTHLIKTRGQQVTLRCSSQSGHNTVSWYQQALGQGPQFIFQYYREEENGRGNFPPRFSGLQFPNYSSELNVNALELDDSALYLCASSLEGARSYEQYFGPGTRLTVT.

The table lists this clone with a few counts. Other DNA sequences in the same sample also yield this CDR3. Here the CDR3 reads CASSPDSNYGYTF. The CDR3 nucleotides are TGTGCCAGCTCTCCCGACAGTAACTATGGCTACACCTTC. The chain uses TRBV18 and TRBJ1-2; weak D call: TRBD1 (5 bases). The germline V and J ends were trimmed by 6 bases and 1 base, with 9 bases remaining between them. CDR1 and CDR2 from the germline V gene are KGHSH and LQKENI. This CDR3 contains 13 residues. The full variable domain, with the rest looked up from reference TRBV18 and TRBJ1-2, is NAGVMQNPRHLVRRRGQEARLRCSPMKGHSHVYWYRQLPEEGLKFMVYLQKENIIDESGMPKERFSAEFPKEGPSILRIQQVVRGDSAAYFCASSPDSNYGYTFGSGTRLTVV.

This clone was counted once. The chain is built from TRBV9 and TRBJ2-5, with 7 bases lining up with TRBD1. The trim removed 0 bases at V and 2 bases at J, leaving 4 bases unmatched. Germline values: CDR1 SGDLS, CDR2 YYNGEE. CDR3 length: 15 amino acids. The chain's CDR3 is CASSVDRGGQETQYF. The CDR3 DNA reads TGTGCCAGCAGCGTAGACAGGGGTGGTCAAGAGACCCAGTACTTC.

V gene TRBV19 combines with J gene TRBJ1-5; D remains ambiguous. Trimming cost V 3 bases and J 11 bases, with 23 bases left between them. Germline V gives CDR1 LNHDA, CDR2 SQIVND (reference sequence). The CDR3 is 16 residues long. The CDR3 DNA is TGTGCCAGTAGTATTGGGTGGGAGGCGGCTTCGGCGGCCCAGCATTTT. This gives the protein CASSIGWEAASAAQHF.

The chain uses TRBV28 and TRBJ2-2, with D possibly TRBD2 on 5 matching bases. This CDR3 region has 16 residues. Germline V gives CDR1 MDHEN, CDR2 SYDVKM. Trimming left V 3 bases short and J 4 bases short, with 15 bases between. DNA of the CDR3: TGTGCCAGCAGTTTTATCTCGGGAAGGGCCACCGGGGAGCTGTTTTTT. Its translation: CASSFISGRATGELFF.